The source of this T cell receptor (beta chain) is a study of blood T cells in healthy people across ages. Study-level findings and limits: When one million T cells were used, diversity estimates were thought to be underestimates.

As concerns this clonotype: The antigen is not known.

A sample-barcoded 5' primer and a J-beta primer mix were used in a second PCR of about 7 to 12 cycles. TCRdb independently ran MiXCR on the 5' RACE reads; one entry per CDR3 protein. Here the sample spans some 750,000 distinct CDR3 sequences, over 20% being singletons. V was cut by 9 bases and J by 0 bases, with 15 bases left in between. This CDR3 region has 14 residues. Per germline, CDR1 SGHRS and CDR2 YFSETQ. Material: blood. This TCR was recovered from an older man in good health. The chain recombines TRBV5-1 with TRBJ1-1; TRBD1 might be the D (6 bases). The CDR3: CATRTGGMNTEAFF. The CDR3, as DNA: TGCGCCACCCGAACTGGGGGCATGAACACTGAAGCTTTCTTT.